The next 26 T cell receptor beta chains were all read from a single sample in a study of blood T cells in healthy people across ages. The authors ran a second PCR of 7 to 11 cycles using a sample-barcoded 5' primer and a J-beta primer mix. TCRdb reprocessed the 5' RACE reads via MiXCR and lists one record per CDR3 protein. The sample holds over a million distinct CDR3 sequences; roughly 64% are singletons and the top ten take more than 6%. Sequencing used blood. The receptors were gathered from a man younger than 30 in good health.

J is TRBJ2-3 and V is TRBV2; D uncertain. CDR1 is SNHLY and CDR2 is FYNNEI in the germline V gene. The germline V and J ends were trimmed by 1 base and 5 bases, with 10 bases remaining between them. This CDR3 has 14 amino acids. The CDR3 sequence: CASSEVVWGDTQYF. The CDR3 DNA reads as TGTGCCAGCAGTGAAGTCGTATGGGGAGATACGCAGTATTTT.

This rearrangement joins TRBV6-1 to TRBJ1-5, with TRBD1 matching over 7 bases. Germline V gene data show CDR1 as MNHNS and CDR2 as SASEGT. The CDR3 consists of 16 residues. V trimming: 2 bases; J trimming: 1 base; junction bases outside the gene matches: 5. CDR3 amino acids: CASSERGRGSNQPQHF. CDR3 DNA: TGTGCCAGCAGTGAACGGGGCAGGGGGAGCAATCAGCCCCAGCATTTT.

This rearrangement joins TRBV6-5 to TRBJ2-6; D is ambiguous. The CDR3 covers 15 residues. Trimming left V 2 bases short and J 3 bases short, with 8 bases between. Per the germline V gene, CDR1 is MNHEY and CDR2 is SVGAGI. The CDR3 DNA reads as TGTGCCAGCAGTTACCGACGTGATGGGGCCAACGTCCTGACTTTC. Translation gives CASSYRRDGANVLTF.

The chain has TRBV14 and TRBJ2-7; D is unresolved. Germline V lookup: CDR1 SGHDN, CDR2 FVKESK. V gave up 5 bases and J gave up 5 bases, with 7 bases separating them. The CDR3 is 11 residues long. CDR3 region: CASSRVNEQYF. The CDR3 DNA reads TGTGCCAGCAGCAGAGTCAACGAGCAGTACTTC.

CDR3 protein: CASSLARQGWETQYF. In nucleotides, the CDR3 is TGTGCCAGCAGCTTAGCGAGACAGGGTTGGGAGACCCAGTACTTC. The V gene is TRBV7-2, the J gene TRBJ2-7; 7 bases align to TRBD1. The DNA end lines up better with TRBJ2-5; the J call may be wrong. The CDR3 extends over 15 amino acids. Germline CDR1 SGHTA, CDR2 FQGNSA.

J is TRBJ2-1 and V is TRBV3-1, with 11 bases lining up with TRBD2. The J call may be in error: the DNA end matches TRBJ2-7 better. The CDR3 extends over 15 amino acids. Per the germline V gene, CDR1 is LGHDT and CDR2 is YNNKEL (reference sequence). Here the CDR3 reads CASSRTSGWYNEQYF. CDR3 DNA sequence: TGTGCCAGCAGCCGGACTAGCGGGTGGTACAATGAGCAGTACTTC.

The gene calls are TRBV11-2 and TRBJ1-5; 12 bases fit TRBD1. Germline trimming cut 6 bases from V and 7 bases from J; bases unmatched to any gene: 7. From germline, CDR1 is SGHAT and CDR2 FQNNGV. The CDR3 has 15 residues. In DNA, the CDR3 is TGTGCCAGCAGTCCGGGACAGGGGGCAAAGCAGCCCCAGCATTTT. Protein product: CASSPGQGAKQPQHF.

The chain uses TRBV7-2 and TRBJ1-1; possible D gene TRBD1, 5 bases. From germline, CDR1 is SGHTA and CDR2 FQGNSA. The V end was cut by 8 bases, the J end by 8 bases, with 18 bases between. This CDR3 is built from 13 residues. CDR3 region: CASGQNRDSEAFF. The CDR3 DNA reads TGTGCCAGCGGGCAGAATCGGGACTCAGAAGCTTTCTTT.

The CDR3, as DNA: TGTGCCAGCAGTTTCAAAGCGGGACTGTCCTACAATGAGCAGTTCTTC. Protein product: CASSFKAGLSYNEQFF. The V call is TRBV12-3 or TRBV12-4, the J call TRBJ2-1; TRBD2 aligns across 7 bases. The CDR3 loop spans 16 amino acids. V gave up 3 bases and J gave up 1 base; unmatched junction bases: 6.

The CDR3 is CASSQKPGRTGELFF. In nucleotides, the CDR3 is TGTGCCAGCAGCCAGAAACCAGGGAGGACCGGGGAGCTGTTTTTT. J is TRBJ2-2 and V is TRBV4-2, with TRBD2 as a possible D gene (6 bases). CDR1 and CDR2 from the germline V gene are LGHNA and YNFKEQ. The CDR3 contains 15 residues. V was trimmed by 3 bases and J by 5 bases, leaving 13 bases between them.

In nucleotides, the CDR3 is TGCGCCAGCAGCTTGGACCCCCAGGGCGCAGCTTTCTTT. It translates to CASSLDPQGAAFF. The genes are TRBV5-1 and TRBJ1-1, with a possible D match to TRBD1 (5 bases). Per the germline V gene, CDR1 is SGHRS and CDR2 is YFSETQ. The CDR3 totals 13 residues. Trimming took 0 bases from V and 10 from J, leaving 13 bases between them.

This chain joins TRBV12-3 or TRBV12-4 and TRBJ2-3; 9 nucleotides line up with TRBD1. The junction had 11 bases not matched to a gene; V was cut back by 6 bases and J by 7 bases. The CDR3 is 15 residues long. This chain's CDR3 is CASRSGTGNGYTQYF. CDR3 coding DNA: TGTGCCAGCAGGTCCGGGACAGGGAACGGTTATACGCAGTATTTT.

The table lists this clonotype with a count of one. The chain couples TRBV12-5 to TRBJ1-1; tentatively, D is TRBD1 (5 bases). Trimming stripped 3 bases from V and 0 bases from J, with 8 bases between. The CDR3 runs to 14 residues. Germline V gene data show CDR1 as LGHNT and CDR2 as FRNRAP. CDR3 amino acids: CASGFDSLNTEAFF. As DNA, the CDR3 is TGTGCTAGTGGTTTTGACAGCCTGAACACTGAAGCTTTCTTT.

This clonotype showed up just a few times. V is TRBV20-1 and J is TRBJ2-7; 11 positions agree with TRBD2. The CDR3 runs 15 residues. From germline, CDR1 is DFQATT and CDR2 SNEGSKA (reference sequence). V gave up 0 bases and J gave up 1 base; unmatched junction bases: 2. This chain's CDR3 is CSARDTSGGSYEQYF. The CDR3 region has the DNA TGCAGTGCTAGAGATACTAGCGGGGGTTCCTACGAGCAGTACTTC.

This chain connects TRBV20-1 to TRBJ2-7; 11 bases are a match to TRBD2. The trim removed 6 bases at V and 3 bases at J, leaving 22 bases unmatched. The CDR3 contains 19 residues. Germline V CDR1 and CDR2: DFQATT, SNEGSKA (reference sequence). CDR3 protein: CSAQIVLKPSGRLFYEQYF. As DNA, the CDR3 is TGCAGTGCCCAGATCGTACTCAAACCTAGCGGGAGGTTGTTCTACGAGCAGTACTTC.

The chain joins TRBV29-1 to TRBJ1-1, with a weak D call TRBD1 (5 bases). Trimming stripped 4 bases from V and 1 base from J, with 16 bases between. Germline loops: CDR1 SQVTM, CDR2 ANQGSEA. The CDR3 length is 15 residues. The CDR3: CSVGGTLTSNTEAFF. Here the CDR3 DNA reads TGCAGCGTTGGGGGGACTCTGACCTCGAACACTGAAGCTTTCTTT.

This sequence joins TRBV27 and TRBJ1-3, with 8 bases lining up with TRBD2. Near its end, the DNA agrees better with TRBJ2-3, so the J call may be wrong. The CDR3 runs 14 residues. Germline CDR1 reads MNHEY; CDR2 reads SMNVEV (reference sequence). The CDR3, as DNA: TGTGCCAGCCATGGACTAGCACCCACAGATACGCAGTATTTT. Amino acids: CASHGLAPTDTQYF.

The V call is TRBV20-1, the J call TRBJ1-1, with TRBD1 matching 10 bases. The CDR3 has 14 amino acids. The V and J ends lost 3 bases and 4 bases, in that order; junction bases with no gene match: 5. CDR1 and CDR2 (germline): DFQATT, SNEGSKA (reference sequence). The chain's CDR3 is CSARGQGWGTEAFF. CDR3 DNA: TGCAGTGCTAGGGGACAGGGGTGGGGCACTGAAGCTTTCTTT.

This clonotype was observed a handful of times. The genes are TRBV2 and TRBJ2-5; a possible D gene is TRBD1 (5 bases). The germline CDR1 and CDR2 sequences are SNHLY and FYNNEI. This CDR3 region has 14 residues. The V gene lost 0 bases and the J gene lost 11 bases, with 16 bases spanning the gap. CDR3 sequence (DNA): TGTGCCAGCAGTGAAGCAAACAGTCAGGGTCAGCAGTACTTC. This translates into CASSEANSQGQQYF.

The V gene is TRBV4-1, the J gene TRBJ2-3, with 9 positions matching TRBD2. This CDR3 region has 19 residues. Germline V gene data show CDR1 as MGHRA and CDR2 as YSYEKL. V gave up 0 bases and J gave up 5 bases; unmatched junction bases: 15. CDR3 region: CASSQDPSGGTQLVDTQYF. The CDR3, as DNA: TGCGCCAGCAGCCAAGATCCCAGCGGGGGGACCCAGTTGGTAGATACGCAGTATTTT.

The V gene is TRBV29-1, the J gene TRBJ2-1; possibly TRBD1 for D (5 bases). V was cut by 4 bases and J by 5 bases, with 15 bases left in between. The CDR3 runs to 14 residues. Germline CDR1 SQVTM, CDR2 ANQGSEA. CDR3 sequence: CSVGAVGLDNEQFF. For the CDR3, the DNA is TGCAGCGTTGGGGCGGTGGGGCTAGACAATGAGCAGTTCTTC.

The CDR3 region is CASSSLRDVDEKLFF. In DNA, the CDR3 is TGTGCCAGCAGCTCGCTACGGGACGTCGATGAAAAACTGTTTTTT. This chain uses TRBV5-6 with TRBJ1-4, with D tentatively TRBD1 (5 bases). The CDR3 contains 15 residues. In germline, CDR1 is SGHDT, CDR2 YYEEEE. V lost 3 bases to trimming and J lost 6 bases, with 15 bases between them. Full variable domain (remainder filled in from reference TRBV5-6 and TRBJ1-4): DAGVTQSPTHLIKTRGQQVTLRCSPKSGHDTVSWYQQALGQGPQFIFQYYEEEERQRGNFPDRFSGHQFPNYSSELNVNALLLGDSALYLCASSSLRDVDEKLFFGSGTQLSVL.

A few counts support this clonotype. This chain links TRBV4-2 with TRBJ1-2; 10 bases agree with TRBD1. V shed 1 base, J shed 5 bases, and the junction held 10 bases outside the gene matches. The CDR3 extends over 17 amino acids. Germline lookup yields CDR1 LGHNA and CDR2 YNFKEQ. CDR3 amino acids: CASSQALTGGVVYGYTF. The CDR3 DNA reads as TGTGCCAGCAGCCAAGCCCTGACAGGGGGCGTAGTTTATGGCTACACCTTC.

In nucleotides, the CDR3 is TGTGCCAGCAGCCAAGATACAGAATACGAGCAGTACTTC. Residues: CASSQDTEYEQYF. The chain couples TRBV3-1 to TRBJ2-4; D unresolved. The J call may be faulty, since TRBJ2-7 better matches the DNA end. Germline V lookup: CDR1 LGHDT, CDR2 YNNKEL (reference sequence). CDR3 length: 13 residues.

The genes are TRBV6-1 and TRBJ2-5; no definite D call. The germline gives CDR1 MNHNS, CDR2 SASEGT. Trimming took 7 bases from V and 0 from J, leaving 6 bases between them. CDR3 length: 12 residues. The CDR3 nucleotides are TGTGCCAGCATTGGGTACCAAGAGACCCAGTACTTC. It translates to CASIGYQETQYF.

The chain uses TRBV7-6 and TRBJ1-1; a possible D gene is TRBD1 (6 bases). In germline, CDR1 is SGHVS, CDR2 FNYEAQ. Trimming stripped 3 bases from V and 3 bases from J, with 14 bases between. The CDR3 loop spans 15 amino acids. CDR3 in amino acids: CASSFNQGSDTEAFF. In nucleotides, the CDR3 is TGTGCCAGCAGCTTTAATCAGGGGAGTGACACTGAAGCTTTCTTT.